These 10 T cell receptor beta chains originate from one sample sequenced in a study. TCRdb ran MiXCR on the 5' RACE reads and lists one entry per CDR3 protein. Among around 30,000 distinct CDR3 sequences, roughly 26% were seen once, and the ten largest hold approximately 3.7%. The sequenced material came from naive CD4+ T cells sorted from a lymph node. Subset meaning: naive CD4+ T cells, CD4+CD45RA+CD25-. These receptors came from a female donor with breast cancer.

This clonotype was found a few times. This chain connects TRBV15 to TRBJ2-5; D uncertain. Germline CDR1 is LNHNV and CDR2 is YYDKDF (reference sequence). V lost 0 bases to trimming and J lost 2 bases, with 7 bases between them. The CDR3 runs to 14 residues. For the CDR3, the DNA is TGTGCCACCAGCAGAGAGGCAGTTCAAGAGACCCAGTACTTC. This sequence encodes CATSREAVQETQYF. Looking up the rest from reference TRBV15 and TRBJ2-5 gives the full variable domain: DAMVIQNPRYQVTQFGKPVTLSCSQTLNHNVMYWYQQKSSQAPKLLFHYYDKDFNNEADTPDNFQSRRPNTSFCFLDIRSPGLGDTAMYLCATSREAVQETQYFGPGTRLLVL.

The chain couples TRBV15 to TRBJ1-4; D is unresolved. The V gene's germline CDR1 is LNHNV and CDR2 YYDKDF (reference sequence). The CDR3 sequence is 17 residues long. Trimming stripped 0 bases from V and 0 bases from J, with 11 bases between. This CDR3 reads CATSREARASTNEKLFF. The CDR3 coding sequence is TGTGCCACCAGCAGAGAGGCCCGAGCTTCAACTAATGAAAAACTGTTTTTT.

This clonotype was seen once. One end of the junction varies from germline; a read error may be responsible. The chain combines TRBV9 with TRBJ2-2; 13 bases are a match to TRBD2. Germline loops: CDR1 SGDLS, CDR2 YYNGEE. CDR3 size: 17 residues. CDR3 bases: TGTGCCAGCAGCTCCCAGATGGGACTAGCGGGAATCGGGGAGCTGCTTTTT. Translated: CASSSQMGLAGIGELLF.

This chain connects TRBV20-1 to TRBJ2-4; 7 nucleotides line up with TRBD1. CDR3 size: 12 residues. Germline V lookup: CDR1 DFQATT, CDR2 SNEGSKA (reference sequence). V was pared by 5 bases and J by 5 bases, with 3 bases of the junction left unmatched. CDR3 DNA: TGCAGTGCTGGGGACAGCGAAAACATTCAGTACTTC. The encoded protein is CSAGDSENIQYF.

This clonotype appeared many times. The chain joins TRBV7-2 to TRBJ1-3; D might be TRBD1 (6 bases). Trimming stripped 5 bases from V and 1 base from J, with 12 bases between. CDR3 length equals 15 residues. CDR1 and CDR2 (germline): SGHTA, FQGNSA. DNA of the CDR3: TGTGCCAGCAGCACGGGGACAATTTCTGGAAACACCATATATTTT. It codes for CASSTGTISGNTIYF.

Regarding this clonotype: The CDR3 does not close with the conserved phenylalanine or tryptophan, likely indicating a read error. For the CDR3, the DNA is TGTGCCAGCAGCCCGGACAGGAGCAATCAGCCCCAGCATGTT. Translated: CASSPDRSNQPQHV. The rearrangement joins TRBV4-2 to TRBJ1-5, with TRBD1 matching 7 bases. The J segment lost 1 base and the V segment lost 4 bases, leaving 1 base of the junction unmatched. Germline V CDR1 and CDR2: LGHNA, YNFKEQ. CDR3 size: 14 residues.

Many counts were recorded for this clonotype. The chain combines TRBV20-1 with TRBJ2-1; 15 bases map to TRBD2. From germline, CDR1 is DFQATT and CDR2 SNEGSKA (reference sequence). CDR3 length: 15 residues. Losses at the gene ends were 6 bases for V and 6 bases for J; bases not matched to a gene: 6. The CDR3 DNA reads TGCAGTGCCCCCGGACTAGCGGGAGGGGGCAATGAGCAGTTCTTC. It encodes CSAPGLAGGGNEQFF.

Worth noting for this clonotype: Being one base from a much bigger clone, this may be a read error. The CDR3 nucleotides read TGTGCCAGCAGCTCTCCCTCTGGAAACACCATATATTTT. Protein: CASSSPSGNTIYF. This chain joins TRBV6-5 and TRBJ1-3, with D hard to call. This CDR3 region has 13 residues. Germline V gene lookup returns CDR1 MNHEY and CDR2 SVGAGI. With 6 bases removed from V and 0 bases from J, the gap between germline ends came to 6 bases.

The chain uses TRBV28 and TRBJ2-1; no clear D gene. Trimming pared 3 bases from V and 5 bases from J, leaving 14 bases between. Germline CDR1 MDHEN, CDR2 SYDVKM. The CDR3 length is 15 residues. The CDR3 DNA follows: TGTGCCAGCAGTTTCACGGGCCGAGCAGACAATGAGCAGTTCTTC. Encoded protein: CASSFTGRADNEQFF.

This clonotype turned up a few times. The chain is built from TRBV9 and TRBJ2-3; D is unresolved. Germline loops: CDR1 SGDLS, CDR2 YYNGEE. The CDR3 is 12 amino acids. Trimming pared 4 bases from V and 2 bases from J, leaving 5 bases between. The CDR3 loop reads CASSTHTDTQYF. The CDR3, as DNA: TGTGCCAGCAGCACCCACACAGATACGCAGTATTTT.